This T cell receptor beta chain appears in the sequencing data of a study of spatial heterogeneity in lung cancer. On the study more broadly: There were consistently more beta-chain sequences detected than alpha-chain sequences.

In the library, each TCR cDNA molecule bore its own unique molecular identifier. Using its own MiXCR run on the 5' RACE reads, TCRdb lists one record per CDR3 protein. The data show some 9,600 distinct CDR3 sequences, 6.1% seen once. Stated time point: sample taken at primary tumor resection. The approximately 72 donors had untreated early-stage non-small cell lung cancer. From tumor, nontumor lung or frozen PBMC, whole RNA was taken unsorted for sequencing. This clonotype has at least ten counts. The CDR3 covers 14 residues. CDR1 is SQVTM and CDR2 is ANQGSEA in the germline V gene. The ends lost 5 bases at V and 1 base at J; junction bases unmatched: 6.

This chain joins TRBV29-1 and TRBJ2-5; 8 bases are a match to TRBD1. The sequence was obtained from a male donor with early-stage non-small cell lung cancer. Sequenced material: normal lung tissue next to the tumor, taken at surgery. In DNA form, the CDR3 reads TGCAGCGTTTGGGGACAGGAAATCCAAGAGACCCAGTACTTC. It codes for CSVWGQEIQETQYF. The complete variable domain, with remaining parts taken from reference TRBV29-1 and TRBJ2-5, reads SAVISQKPSRDICQRGTSLTIQCQVDSQVTMMFWYRQQPGQSLTLIATANQGSEATYESGFVIDKFPISRPNLTFSTLTVSNMSPEDSSIYLCSVWGQEIQETQYFGPGTRLLVL.